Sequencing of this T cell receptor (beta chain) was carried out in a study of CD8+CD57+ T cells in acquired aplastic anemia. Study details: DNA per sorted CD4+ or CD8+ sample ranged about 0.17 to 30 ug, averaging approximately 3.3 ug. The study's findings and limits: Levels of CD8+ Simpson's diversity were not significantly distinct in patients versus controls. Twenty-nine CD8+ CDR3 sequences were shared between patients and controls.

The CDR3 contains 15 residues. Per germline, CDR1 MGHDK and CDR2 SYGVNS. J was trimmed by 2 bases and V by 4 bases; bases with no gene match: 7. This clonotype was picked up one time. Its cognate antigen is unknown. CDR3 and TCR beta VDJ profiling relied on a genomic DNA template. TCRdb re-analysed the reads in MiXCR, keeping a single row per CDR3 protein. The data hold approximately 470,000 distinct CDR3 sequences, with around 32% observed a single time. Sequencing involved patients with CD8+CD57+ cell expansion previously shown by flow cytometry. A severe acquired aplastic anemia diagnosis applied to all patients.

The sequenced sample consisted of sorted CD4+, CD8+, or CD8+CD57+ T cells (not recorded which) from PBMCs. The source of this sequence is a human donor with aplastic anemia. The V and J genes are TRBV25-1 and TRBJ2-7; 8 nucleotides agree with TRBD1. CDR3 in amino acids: CASSARLTGAYEQYF. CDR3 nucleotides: TGTGCCAGCAGTGCTCGATTGACAGGGGCCTACGAGCAGTACTTC.